This is a list of T cell receptor beta chains from one sample in a study of immune evolution from preneoplasia to lung adenocarcinoma. Some clones are missing from TCRdb's copy, which holds only in-frame ones; the method was immunoSEQ multiplex PCR. The sample records 12,000 to 15,000 clones, about four fifths being singletons. Sequencing used FFPE minimally invasive lung adenocarcinoma tissue. The receptors originated from a person aged 60-79 years with lung adenocarcinoma. CDR3s include the opening cysteine and the closing phenylalanine or tryptophan. The D gene is left open where the match is weak. A row's size may be missing; if present it is once, few, many or a size class.

>TRBD2|TRBJ2-3|TRBV19|-
TGTGCCAGTAGTAGCTGGACTAGCGGCTCTAACACAGATACGCAGTATTTT
CASSSWTSGSNTDTQYF
>TRBD1|TRBJ1-6|TRBV6-5|-
TGTGCCAGCAGTTACTCGAGGACAGGTGACTCACCCCTCCACTTT
CASSYSRTGDSPLHF
>-|TRBJ2-3|TRBV7-8|few
TGTGCCAGCAGCTTATGGCAGGGGGAGGCAGATACGCAGTATTTT
CASSLWQGEADTQYF
>-|TRBJ2-3|TRBV29-1|-
TGCAGCGTTGGTGGAGATACGCAGTATTTT
CSVGGDTQYF
>-|TRBJ2-7|TRBV7-9|few
TGTGCCAGCAGCTGGGCGGGGTCCTGGGAGCAGTACTTC
CASSWAGSWEQYF
>TRBD1|TRBJ1-2|TRBV27|-
TGTGCCAGCACGTACAGGGGGGCTGGTGGCTACACCTTC
CASTYRGAGGYTF
>TRBD1|TRBJ1-1|TRBV6-1|-
TGTGCCAGCAGTGGACAGGGCGTGGGGAACACTGAAGCTTTCTTT
CASSGQGVGNTEAFF
>TRBD2|TRBJ2-7|TRBV4-2|few
TGTGCCAGCAGCCAAGATCTAGCTAGCGGGGGCTTCTACGAGCAGTACTTC
CASSQDLASGGFYEQYF
>TRBD1|TRBJ2-1|TRBV19|-
TGTGCCAGTAGAGAGGGACAGGGACAGTTCTTC
CASREGQGQFF
>-|TRBJ1-1|TRBV4-1|few
TGCGCCAGCAGCCAAGTGATTCGAGCTCCGAATTCGAACACTGAAGCTTTCTTT
CASSQVIRAPNSNTEAFF
>TRBD1|TRBJ1-5|TRBV18|-
TGTGCCAGCTCACCTTCGACAGGGGCGGGCAATCAGCCCCAGCATTTT
CASSPSTGAGNQPQHF
>-|TRBJ1-1|TRBV20-1|few
TGCAGTGCCAGTAAACCCGCTTTCTTT
CSASKPAFF
>-|TRBJ2-5|TRBV12-5|once
TGTGCTAGTGGTTTGGTACCTGGCGAGACCCAGTACTTC
CASGLVPGETQYF
>-|TRBJ1-1|TRBV7-3|-
TGTGCCAGCAGCTCCACCCATAAAAAAGCCCAGATCGGAGCTTTCTTT
CASSSTHKKAQIGAFF
>-|TRBJ1-6|TRBV15|-
TGTGCCACCAGCCTAACGGTTTATAATTCACCCCTCCACTTT
CATSLTVYNSPLHF
>-|TRBJ2-4|TRBV18|-
TGTGCCAGCTCACCACCGGCGGGCTACGAAAACATTCAGTACTTC
CASSPPAGYENIQYF
>TRBD2|TRBJ2-2|TRBV11-3|-
TGTGCCAGTGGGACTAGCGTAGCGAACACCGGGGAGCTGTTTTTT
CASGTSVANTGELFF
>-|TRBJ1-2|TRBV30|-
TGTGCCTGGAGTCTTGCAGTTGGCTACACCTTC
CAWSLAVGYTF
>TRBD1|TRBJ2-1|TRBV7-9|-
TGTGCCAGCAGCCTGGGACAGCGCTCCTACAATGAGCAGTTCTTC
CASSLGQRSYNEQFF
>-|TRBJ1-1|TRBV27|-
TGTGCCAGCAGTTTTAACAAGGTACGGACTGAAGCTTTCTTT
CASSFNKVRTEAFF
>-|TRBJ2-1|TRBV30|-
TGTGCCTGGACTCAGGGGGGGACCGAGCAGTTCTTC
CAWTQGGTEQFF
>-|TRBJ1-2|TRBV11-3|few
TGTGCCAGCAGCCCTAGCCTGGGGGGACTCTATGGCTACACCTTC
CASSPSLGGLYGYTF
>-|TRBJ1-2|TRBV4-1|few
TGCGCCAGCAGCCAAGGGGACTTTACTCCTGGCTACACCTTC
CASSQGDFTPGYTF
>-|TRBJ2-7|TRBV6-1|-
TGTGCCAGCAGTGATTCCTACGAGCAGTACTTC
CASSDSYEQYF
>TRBD2|TRBJ2-4|TRBV7-2|-
TGTGCCAGCAGCTTAGGTCTAGCGGGGGGGCTTGCTGACATTCAGTACTTC
CASSLGLAGGLADIQYF
>-|TRBJ2-5|TRBV30|-
TGTGCCTGGAGTGTATCGTCTAGTAAAGAGACCCAGTACTTC
CAWSVSSSKETQYF
>-|TRBJ1-4|TRBV28|-
TGTGCCAGCACCATAGGGGGGGCTGGGGAAAAACTGTTTTTT
CASTIGGAGEKLFF
>TRBD2|TRBJ2-7|TRBV5-1|once
TGCGCCAGCAGCTTGAGGGGACTACAATCCTACGAGCAGTACTTC
CASSLRGLQSYEQYF
>TRBD1|TRBJ2-7|TRBV18|-
TGTGCCAGCTCACCACCCGGGACAGCCCTTGGGGGAGAGCAGTACTTC
CASSPPGTALGGEQYF
>-|TRBJ1-5|TRBV30|-
TGTGCCTGGAGTGTAGGTATACCGGGACACCTCAATCAGCCCCAGCATTTT
CAWSVGIPGHLNQPQHF
>TRBD1|TRBJ1-2|TRBV7-2|-
TGTGCCAGCAGCTGGACGACAGGGGGAGAAGGCTACACCTTC
CASSWTTGGEGYTF
>-|TRBJ1-5|TRBV6-1|once
TGTGCCAGCAGTCCTACAGGGAACGTTCAGCCCCAGCATTTT
CASSPTGNVQPQHF
>TRBD1|TRBJ1-1|TRBV19|-
TGTGCCAGTAGGCCCGACAGGGAGACTGAAGCTTTCTTT
CASRPDRETEAFF
>-|TRBJ2-2|TRBV30|-
TGTGCCTGGGGATGGGGGAGTGACACCGGGGAGCTGTTTTTT
CAWGWGSDTGELFF
>-|TRBJ2-3|TRBV11-3|-
TGTGCCAGCAGCTCGACCGCCACAGATACGCAGTATTTT
CASSSTATDTQYF
>TRBD2|TRBJ2-5|TRBV18|-
TGTGCCAGCTCACCCCCTAGCGGGGTTTCGAAGACCCAGTACTTC
CASSPPSGVSKTQYF
>TRBD2|TRBJ2-7|TRBV10-3|-
TGTGCCATCAGTGAGTCGACTAGCGGGGGCCTGGAGCAGTACTTC
CAISESTSGGLEQYF
>TRBD2|TRBJ2-3|TRBV9|-
TGTGCCAGCAGCGCTCCACTCCCGGGACTAGCAACAGATACGCAGTATTTT
CASSAPLPGLATDTQYF
>-|TRBJ1-2|TRBV6-1|-
TGTGCCAGCAGAGTAACCTTGGGCGCTAACTATGGCTACACCTTC
CASRVTLGANYGYTF
>-|TRBJ1-6|TRBV28|-
TGTGCCAGCAGTTTAGGCAGTTATAATTCACCCCTCCACTTT
CASSLGSYNSPLHF
>-|TRBJ1-2|TRBV5-1|-
TGCGCCAGCAGCTTGGACGGTACCTATGGCTACACCTTC
CASSLDGTYGYTF
>-|TRBJ1-1|TRBV11-2|-
TGTGCCAGCCTGACCGGGGGGGGGAGTACTGAAGCTTTCTTT
CASLTGGGSTEAFF
>TRBD1|TRBJ2-7|TRBV5-1|-
TGCGCCAGCAGCCTTGGGGGGACAGGCGCTATCCACGAGCAGTACTTC
CASSLGGTGAIHEQYF
>TRBD1|TRBJ1-2|TRBV6-1|-
TGTGCCAGCAGTGAAGCGGGACAGGGTTATGGCTACACCTTC
CASSEAGQGYGYTF